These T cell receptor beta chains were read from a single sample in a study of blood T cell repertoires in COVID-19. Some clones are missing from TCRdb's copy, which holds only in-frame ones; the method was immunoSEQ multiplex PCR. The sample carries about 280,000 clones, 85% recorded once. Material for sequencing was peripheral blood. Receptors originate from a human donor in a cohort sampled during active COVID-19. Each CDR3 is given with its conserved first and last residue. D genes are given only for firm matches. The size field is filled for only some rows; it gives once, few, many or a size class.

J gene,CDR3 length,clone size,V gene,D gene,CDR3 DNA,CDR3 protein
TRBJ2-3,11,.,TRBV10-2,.,TGCGCCAGCAGTGAGTCCTATACGCAGTATTTT,CASSESYTQYF
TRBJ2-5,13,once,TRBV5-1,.,TGCGCCAGCAGCTTCCGACTAGTTGAGACCCAGTACTTC,CASSFRLVETQYF
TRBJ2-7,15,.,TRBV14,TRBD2,TGTGCCAGCAGCCAAGAAAGCGGGAGCGTTTACGAGCAGTACTTC,CASSQESGSVYEQYF
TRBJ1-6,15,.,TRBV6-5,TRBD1,TGTGCCAGCAGTTACGGGACAGGGTTCAATTCACCCCTCCACTTT,CASSYGTGFNSPLHF
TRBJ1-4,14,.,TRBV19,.,TGTGCCAGTAGGCGGGGGGCGACTAATGAAAAACTGTTTTTT,CASRRGATNEKLFF
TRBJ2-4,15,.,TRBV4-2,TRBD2,TGTGCCAGCAGCCAAGATCTTAGCGGGGGAAACATTCAGTACTTC,CASSQDLSGGNIQYF
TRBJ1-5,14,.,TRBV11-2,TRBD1,TGTGCCAGCAGCTTGGACAGGGATCGGCAGCCCCAGCATTTT,CASSLDRDRQPQHF
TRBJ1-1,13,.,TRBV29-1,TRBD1,TGCAGCGTCCGGGACAGATTGCGGTCTGAAGCTTTCTTT,CSVRDRLRSEAFF
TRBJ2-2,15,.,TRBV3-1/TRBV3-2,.,TGTGCCAGCAGCGATCGGACACAGAACACCGGGGAGCTGTTTTTT,CASSDRTQNTGELFF
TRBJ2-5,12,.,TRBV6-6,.,TGTGCCAGCAGTTACGAGCAAGAGACCCAGTACTTC,CASSYEQETQYF
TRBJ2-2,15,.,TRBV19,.,TGTGCCAGTATTCCCCCAGGACACCACACCGGGGAGCTGTTTTTT,CASIPPGHHTGELFF
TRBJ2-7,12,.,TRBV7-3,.,TGTGCCAGCAGCTTAACCCCCAGCGAGCAGTACTTC,CASSLTPSEQYF
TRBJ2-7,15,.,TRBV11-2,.,TGTGCCAGCAGCCTCCTGACGACTAGCTCCTACGAGCAGTACTTC,CASSLLTTSSYEQYF
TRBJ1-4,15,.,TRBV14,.,TGTGCCAGCAGCCAAGAGGCCCATCTTAATGAAAAACTGTTTTTT,CASSQEAHLNEKLFF
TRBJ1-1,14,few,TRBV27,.,TGTGCCAGCAGCCTATATCTCAGGGGAACTGAAGCTTTCTTT,CASSLYLRGTEAFF
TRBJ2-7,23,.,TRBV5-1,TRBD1,TGCGCCAGCAGCTTGGGAGGAGGTTTAAGCCCATTTGGACAGGGTCAAAGAGACTACGAGCAGTACTTC,CASSLGGGLSPFGQGQRDYEQYF
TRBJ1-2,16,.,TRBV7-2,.,TGTGCCAGCAGCTTCGGGCGGGACCGCCCTAACTATGGCTACACCTTC,CASSFGRDRPNYGYTF
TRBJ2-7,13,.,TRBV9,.,TGTGCCAGCAGCGTAGACCTAGAGGGCGAGCAGTACTTC,CASSVDLEGEQYF
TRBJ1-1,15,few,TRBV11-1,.,TGTGCCAGCAGCTTAGAGTTCCACGGGACACCTGAAGCTTTCTTT,CASSLEFHGTPEAFF
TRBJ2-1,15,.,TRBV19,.,TGTGCCAGTAGGGTTGGGGGCGCCCAGCAGCATGAGCAGTTCTTC,CASRVGGAQQHEQFF
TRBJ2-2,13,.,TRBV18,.,TGTGCCAGCTCGCCCACAGACACCGGGGAGCTGTTTTTT,CASSPTDTGELFF
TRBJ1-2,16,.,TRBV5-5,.,TGTGCCAGCAGCTTGGTCGTCGACAACCTTAACTATGGCTACACCTTC,CASSLVVDNLNYGYTF
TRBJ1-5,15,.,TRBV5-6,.,TGTGCCAGCAGCTTGGGCGGGGGTAGGGGGCAGCCCCAGCATTTT,CASSLGGGRGQPQHF
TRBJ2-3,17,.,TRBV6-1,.,TGTGCCAGCAGTGAAAGGAGGGGGGGCGGTAGCACAGATACGCAGTATTTT,CASSERRGGGSTDTQYF
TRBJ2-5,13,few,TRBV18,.,TGTGCCAGCTCACCGGGCGTTGGGGAGACCCAGTACTTC,CASSPGVGETQYF
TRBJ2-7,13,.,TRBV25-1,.,TGTGCCAGTGCCGAGGCGGGAAGGTACGAGCAGTACTTC,CASAEAGRYEQYF
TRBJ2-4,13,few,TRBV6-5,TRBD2,TGTGCCAGCGCCAGCGGGGATTCAAACATTCAGTACTTC,CASASGDSNIQYF
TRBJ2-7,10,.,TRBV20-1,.,TGCAGTGCGGGCCTCTCGGAGCAGTACTTC,CSAGLSEQYF
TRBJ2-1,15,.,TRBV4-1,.,TGCGCCAGCAGCCAAGATTCAGACAGCTACAATGAGCAGTTCTTC,CASSQDSDSYNEQFF
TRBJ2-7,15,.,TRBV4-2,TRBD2,TGTGCCAGCAGCCACTCGGGGCTAGCGGGGGGAGAGCAGTACTTC,CASSHSGLAGGEQYF
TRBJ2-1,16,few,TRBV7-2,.,TGTGCCAGCAGCTCGAGGCGGGGATACGCCTACAATGAGCAGTTCTTC,CASSSRRGYAYNEQFF
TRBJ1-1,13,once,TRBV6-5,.,TGTGCCAGCAGGGGAGGGCTAAACACTGAAGCTTTCTTT,CASRGGLNTEAFF
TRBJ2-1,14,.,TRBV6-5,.,TGTGCCAGTCATCCTACTATAGCGGCTAGGAGGTTGTTCTTC,CASHPTIAARRLFF
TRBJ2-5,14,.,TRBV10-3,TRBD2,TGTGCCATCAGTGAGATGGTAGCGGGGTCGGCCCAGTACTTC,CAISEMVAGSAQYF
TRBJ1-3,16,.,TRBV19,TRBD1,TGTGCCAGTAGTAGCCTCACAGGGGGCTCTGGAAACACCATATATTTT,CASSSLTGGSGNTIYF
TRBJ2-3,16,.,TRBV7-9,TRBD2,TGTGCCAGCACCCTTAGCCTAGCGGGAGTGACAGATACGCAGTATTTT,CASTLSLAGVTDTQYF
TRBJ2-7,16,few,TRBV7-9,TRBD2,TGTGCCAGCAGTTACATAACTAGCGGGAGGGCCCACGAGCAGTACTTC,CASSYITSGRAHEQYF
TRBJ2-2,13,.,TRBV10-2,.,TGCGCCAGTATGGACATGAACACCGGGGAGCTGTTTTTT,CASMDMNTGELFF
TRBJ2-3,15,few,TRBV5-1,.,TGCGCCAGCAAGTACCGGTCTTCTAGCACAGATACGCAGTATTTT,CASKYRSSSTDTQYF
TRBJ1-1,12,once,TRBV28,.,TGTGCCAGCAGTCAGTGGAACACTGAAGCTTTCTTT,CASSQWNTEAFF
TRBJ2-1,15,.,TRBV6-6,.,TGTGCCAGCAGTCCACGGAGAGGTTCCTACAATGAGCAGTTCTTC,CASSPRRGSYNEQFF
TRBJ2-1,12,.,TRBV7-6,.,TGTGCCAGCAGCTTAACTTACAATGAGCAGTTCTTC,CASSLTYNEQFF
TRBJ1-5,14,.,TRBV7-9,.,TGTGCCAGCAGCCTAGAGACAGGCAATCAGCCCCAGCATTTT,CASSLETGNQPQHF
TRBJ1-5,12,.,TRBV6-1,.,TGTGCCAGCAGTGAATGGAGTCAGCCCCAGCATTTT,CASSEWSQPQHF
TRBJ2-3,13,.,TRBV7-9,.,TGTGCCAGCAGCTTAGGAGGGACAGATACGCAGTATTTT,CASSLGGTDTQYF
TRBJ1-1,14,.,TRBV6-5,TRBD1,TGTGCCAGCAGTTACGGGACAGGCCACAGTGAAGCTTTCTTT,CASSYGTGHSEAFF
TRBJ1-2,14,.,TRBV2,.,TGTGCCAGCATTCTCAAATGGGAGGTGGATGGCTACACCTTC,CASILKWEVDGYTF
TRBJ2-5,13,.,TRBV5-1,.,TGCGCCAGCAGTCCGGGGTCACAAGAGACCCAGTACTTC,CASSPGSQETQYF
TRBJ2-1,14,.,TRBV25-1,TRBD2,TGTGCCAGCAGTGTAGCGGGAGGTTCAAATGAGCAGTTCTTC,CASSVAGGSNEQFF
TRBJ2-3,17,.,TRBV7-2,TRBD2,TGTGCCAGCAGCTCCCCAGTGGCTAGCGGGATAGGAGATACGCAGTATTTT,CASSSPVASGIGDTQYF
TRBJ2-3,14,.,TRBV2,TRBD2,TGTGCCAGCAGAAGCGGGGCTAGCACAGATACGCAGTATTTT,CASRSGASTDTQYF
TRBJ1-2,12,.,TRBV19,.,TGTGCCAGTAGTATGGAGGGTGGCGGCTACACCTTC,CASSMEGGGYTF
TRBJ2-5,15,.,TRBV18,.,TGTGCCAGCTCACCGCGGGCACTAACCCAAGAGACCCAGTACTTC,CASSPRALTQETQYF
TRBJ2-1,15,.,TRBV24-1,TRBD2,TGTGCCACCAGTGATTTAGCGGGAGCCGGTAATGAGCAGTTCTTC,CATSDLAGAGNEQFF
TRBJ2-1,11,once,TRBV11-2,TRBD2,TGTGCCAGCAGGTTCGGGGGGGAGCAGTTCTTC,CASRFGGEQFF
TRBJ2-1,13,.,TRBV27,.,TGTGCCAGCAGTGTTAGAGAAAACAATGAGCAGTTCTTC,CASSVRENNEQFF
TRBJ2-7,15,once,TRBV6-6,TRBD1,TGTGCCAGCAGTTACTCGGCCTTACAGGGGGGCGAGCAGTACTTC,CASSYSALQGGEQYF